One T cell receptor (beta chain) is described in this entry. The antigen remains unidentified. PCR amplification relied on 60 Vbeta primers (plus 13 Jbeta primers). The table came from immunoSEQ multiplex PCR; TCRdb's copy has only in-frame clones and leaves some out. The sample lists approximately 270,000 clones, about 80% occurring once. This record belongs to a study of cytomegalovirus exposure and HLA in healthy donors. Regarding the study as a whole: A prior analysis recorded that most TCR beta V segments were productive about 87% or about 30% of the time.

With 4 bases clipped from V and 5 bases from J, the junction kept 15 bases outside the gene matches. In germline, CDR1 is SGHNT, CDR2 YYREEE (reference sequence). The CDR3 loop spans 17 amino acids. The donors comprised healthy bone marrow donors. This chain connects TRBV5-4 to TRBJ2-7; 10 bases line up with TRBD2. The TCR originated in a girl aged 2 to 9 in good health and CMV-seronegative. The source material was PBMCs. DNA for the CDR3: TGTGCCAGCAGCGCGAGCCCTTTACTAGCGGGGTCGAACGAGCAGTACTTC. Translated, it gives CASSASPLLAGSNEQYF.